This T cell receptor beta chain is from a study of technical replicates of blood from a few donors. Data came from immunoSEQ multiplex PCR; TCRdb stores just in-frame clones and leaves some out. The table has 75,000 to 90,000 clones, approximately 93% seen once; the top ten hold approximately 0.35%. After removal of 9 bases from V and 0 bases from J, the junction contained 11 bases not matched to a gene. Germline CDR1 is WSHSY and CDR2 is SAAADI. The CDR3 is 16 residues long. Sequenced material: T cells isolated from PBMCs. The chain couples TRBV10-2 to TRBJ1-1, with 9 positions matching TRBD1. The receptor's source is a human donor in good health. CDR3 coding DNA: TGCGCCAGTACCCCCGGGACAGGGTACATGAACACTGAAGCTTTCTTT. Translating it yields CASTPGTGYMNTEAFF.